This record covers a single TCR beta chain. Its antigen remains unknown. Described time point: sample taken at primary tumor resection. Researchers sequenced whole RNA taken from tumor, nontumor lung or frozen PBMC without sorting. TCRdb ran MiXCR on the 5' RACE reads and lists one entry per CDR3 protein. The data contain roughly 28,000 distinct CDR3 sequences, approximately 7% of them singletons. The data are from a study of spatial heterogeneity in lung cancer. About the study: Consistent detection of more beta-chain than alpha-chain sequences was observed. Counts of TCR transcripts in tumor regions correlated strongly with a matched bulk RNA-seq T cell module score. Study results and caveats: Expanded alpha and beta TCR counts within tumors tracked tumor mutation counts. Nonsynonymous mutations, ubiquitous and regional, were tracked respectively by counts of ubiquitous and regional expanded TCRs.

With 1 base removed from V and 6 bases from J, the gap between germline ends came to 8 bases. CDR1 SGHTA and CDR2 FQGNSA come from the germline V gene. This CDR3 is built from 13 residues. The chain is built from TRBV7-2 and TRBJ2-3, with D tentatively TRBD1 (5 bases). The material was lung tumor tissue, obtained at surgery. This sequence was found in a male donor with early-stage non-small cell lung cancer. CDR3 residues: CASSLEGMDTQYF. The CDR3 DNA is TGTGCCAGCAGCTTAGAGGGGATGGATACGCAGTATTTT.